Below, 30 T cell receptor beta chains from the same sample are listed, as sequenced in a study of control samples from healthy donors and cancer patients. The assay was immunoSEQ multiplex PCR, and TCRdb's table has in-frame clones only and misses some. This table has about 57,000 clones, approximately 90% appearing once. Sequenced sample: PBMCs. These receptors came from a man aged 30-40 years with colorectal cancer.

The sample holds one count of this clone. The DNA for the CDR3 is TGTGCCAGCAGCCCCGGTCGATTAGCGGGGGGGCAAGAGACCCAGTACTTC. Protein sequence: CASSPGRLAGGQETQYF. The V and J genes are TRBV3-1 (or the pseudogene TRBV3-2) and TRBJ2-5; 11 positions match TRBD2. The CDR3 contains 17 residues. V lost 4 bases to trimming and J lost 2 bases; unmatched junction nucleotides: 9. Germline V gene sequence: CDR1 LGHDT, CDR2 YNNKEL (reference sequence).

J is TRBJ2-7 and V is TRBV7-6; D gene unclear. Germline loops: CDR1 SGHVS, CDR2 FNYEAQ. V lost 2 bases to trimming and J lost 1 base, with 6 bases between them. The CDR3 covers 13 residues. CDR3 in amino acids: CASSLQDSYEQYV. Written as DNA, the CDR3 is TGTGCCAGCAGCTTACAGGATTCCTACGAGCAGTACGTC.

The V gene is TRBV25-1, the J gene TRBJ2-7; 8 bases are shared with TRBD1. CDR1 and CDR2 (germline): MGHDK, SYGVNS. This CDR3 comprises 15 residues. Trimming removed 1 base from V and 2 bases from J; junction bases left unmatched: 4. The CDR3 protein is CASSESQGAAYEQYF. Written as DNA, the CDR3 is TGTGCCAGCAGTGAATCCCAGGGGGCAGCCTACGAGCAGTACTTC.

This clone was observed a handful of times. V is TRBV12-3 or TRBV12-4 and J is TRBJ1-5; no clear D gene. The CDR3 is 13 amino acids. The V gene lost 2 bases and the J gene lost 7 bases, with 9 bases spanning the gap. Written as DNA, the CDR3 is TGTGCCAGCAGTTTAAGGGTAAGACAGCCCCAGCATTTT. Translating gives CASSLRVRQPQHF.

This rearrangement joins TRBV19 to TRBJ2-1, with D possibly TRBD1 on 6 matching bases. The CDR3 runs to 12 residues. From germline, CDR1 is LNHDA and CDR2 SQIVND (reference sequence). The V and J ends lost 8 bases and 6 bases respectively, with 11 bases between them. The CDR3 DNA is TGTGCCAGTGTTGACAGGTTCAATGAGCAGTTCTTC. It is translated as CASVDRFNEQFF.

The J gene is TRBJ2-3, the V gene TRBV28; 7 bases line up with TRBD1. Germline V gives CDR1 MDHEN, CDR2 SYDVKM. V trimming: 5 bases; J trimming: 0 bases; junction bases outside the gene matches: 8. The CDR3 length is 16 residues. CDR3 region: CASSKDRTTSTDTQYF. CDR3 nucleotide sequence: TGTGCCAGCAGTAAGGACAGGACCACTAGCACAGATACGCAGTATTTT.

J is TRBJ1-1 and V is TRBV5-5; 7 positions match TRBD1. CDR1 and CDR2 (germline): SGHKS, YYEKEE (reference sequence). V was pared by 4 bases and J by 0 bases, with 12 bases of the junction left unmatched. This CDR3 comprises 17 residues. The CDR3 loop is CASSLNTGAVMNTEAFF. CDR3 sequence (DNA): TGTGCCAGCAGCCTAAACACAGGGGCGGTCATGAACACTGAAGCTTTCTTT.

The V and J genes are TRBV7-2 and TRBJ2-6, with D possibly being TRBD1 (6 bases). The CDR3 contains 17 residues. V lost 1 base to trimming and J lost 4 bases, with 14 bases between them. The germline V gene encodes CDR1 SGHTA and CDR2 FQGNSA. CDR3 nucleotides: TGTGCCAGCAGCTTAGGACGAATAGGGACAGGGGCCAACGTCCTGACTTTC. Protein: CASSLGRIGTGANVLTF. Full variable domain (outside the CDR3, taken from reference TRBV7-2 and TRBJ2-6): GAGVSQSPSNKVTEKGKDVELRCDPISGHTALYWYRQSLGQGLEFLIYFQGNSAPDKSGLPSDRFSAERTGGSVSTLTIQRTQQEDSAVYLCASSLGRIGTGANVLTFGAGSRLTVL.

The gene calls are TRBV19 and TRBJ2-7; TRBD2 matches 9 bases. The germline CDR1 and CDR2 sequences are LNHDA and SQIVND (reference sequence). The CDR3 totals 20 residues. V shed 6 bases, J shed 4 bases, and the junction held 25 bases outside the gene matches. CDR3 loop: CASRPTFAPVRAGGRYEQYF. The CDR3 coding sequence is TGTGCCAGTAGGCCCACTTTTGCTCCTGTCAGGGCGGGGGGGCGGTACGAGCAGTACTTC.

The J gene is TRBJ2-3, the V gene TRBV5-1; TRBD2 matches 11 bases. The CDR3 is 17 residues long. Germline CDR1 SGHRS, CDR2 YFSETQ. V lost 0 bases, J lost 1 base, and 4 bases stayed unmatched. CDR3 sequence reads: CASSLVLAGGGTDTQYF. The CDR3 DNA is TGCGCCAGCAGCTTGGTTCTAGCGGGGGGAGGCACAGATACGCAGTATTTT.

The rearrangement links TRBV6-6 to TRBJ2-3; TRBD1 is a possible D gene (6 bases). The V end lost 6 bases, the J end lost 4 bases, and 20 bases lay between the germline ends. This CDR3 region has 16 residues. From germline, CDR1 is MNHNY and CDR2 SVGAGI (reference sequence). CDR3 loop: CASSRPQGKGADTQYF. The CDR3, as DNA: TGTGCCAGCAGCCGACCCCAGGGGAAAGGCGCAGATACGCAGTATTTT.

This sequence joins TRBV19 and TRBJ1-2; D might be TRBD1 (5 bases). This CDR3 is built from 12 residues. The germline CDR1 and CDR2 sequences are LNHDA and SQIVND (reference sequence). V lost 6 bases and J lost 7, with 12 bases in between. The CDR3 is CASSVAGSGYTF. The CDR3 DNA is TGTGCCAGTAGCGTGGCAGGGAGTGGCTACACCTTC.

The chain couples TRBV12-5 to TRBJ2-3; TRBD1 matches at 7 bases. The CDR3 length is 16 residues. The germline CDR1 and CDR2 sequences are LGHNT and FRNRAP. V gave up 6 bases and J gave up 2 bases; unmatched junction bases: 11. CDR3 region: CASGAGTVTFTDTQYF. CDR3 coding DNA: TGTGCTAGTGGCGCCGGGACAGTAACCTTCACAGATACGCAGTATTTT.

Here the CDR3 reads CASSLTLSIGETQYF. The CDR3 bases are TGTGCCAGCAGCTTGACTCTGTCCATTGGAGAGACCCAGTACTTC. V and J are TRBV5-8 and TRBJ2-5; no clear D gene. V dropped 1 base and J dropped 4 bases, with 14 bases sitting between them. CDR3 length equals 15 residues. CDR1 and CDR2 (germline): SGHTS, YDEGEE.

The chain employs TRBV19 and TRBJ2-2, with a tentative D call TRBD2 (6 bases). V was clipped by 5 bases and J by 5 bases, with 15 bases between them. This CDR3 is built from 15 residues. Per germline, CDR1 LNHDA and CDR2 SQIVND (reference sequence). In DNA form, the CDR3 reads TGTGCCAGTAGTCCAGCGGGCCGGCGGACCGGGGAGCTGTTTTTT. Protein sequence: CASSPAGRRTGELFF.

The V call is TRBV6-1, the J call TRBJ1-2, with TRBD1 as a possible D gene (6 bases). The CDR3 is 15 amino acids. V was cut by 0 bases and J by 5 bases, with 13 bases left in between. The germline gives CDR1 MNHNS, CDR2 SASEGT. The CDR3 DNA is TGTGCCAGCAGTGAAGCCGCCTTCGGACAGTATGGCTACACCTTC. Its translation: CASSEAAFGQYGYTF.

CDR3 residues: CATGGKVAAFF. The CDR3 nucleotides are TGTGCCACGGGGGGGAAGGTGGCGGCTTTCTTT. The V and J genes are TRBV4-2 and TRBJ1-1; D is perhaps TRBD1 (5 bases). There are 11 residues in the CDR3. The germline gives CDR1 LGHNA, CDR2 YNFKEQ. V dropped 10 bases and J dropped 11 bases, with 17 bases sitting between them.

The rearrangement links TRBV4-3 to TRBJ2-7; 8 nucleotides line up with TRBD1. This CDR3 comprises 16 residues. Germline CDR1 reads LGHNA; CDR2 reads YSLEER. V lost 0 bases, J lost 0 bases, and 4 bases stayed unmatched. CDR3 residues: CASSQDWGTGSYEQYF. CDR3 bases: TGCGCCAGCAGCCAAGATTGGGGGACAGGCTCCTACGAGCAGTACTTC.

V and J are TRBV10-3 and TRBJ1-4, with TRBD1 matching over 8 bases. CDR1 ENHRY and CDR2 SYGVKD come from the germline V gene. CDR3 size: 12 residues. Losses at the gene ends were 6 bases for V and 7 bases for J; bases not matched to a gene: 1. The CDR3 sequence: CAIRDRAEKLFF. Written as DNA, the CDR3 is TGTGCCATCAGGGACAGGGCTGAAAAACTGTTTTTT.

Here the CDR3 reads CAISNGGGGRDQPQHF. CDR3 sequence (DNA): TGTGCCATCTCAAACGGTGGGGGGGGCAGGGATCAGCCCCAGCATTTT. V is TRBV10-3 and J is TRBJ1-5, with TRBD1 as a possible D gene (6 bases). The CDR3 length is 16 residues. V lost 8 bases and J 5 bases, leaving 22 bases between the germline ends. Looked up from germline, CDR1 is ENHRY and CDR2 is SYGVKD.

The DNA of the CDR3 is TGCAGCGTTGATGCGGGGCGGGCTAACTATGGCTACACCTTC. Protein: CSVDAGRANYGYTF. V is TRBV29-1 and J is TRBJ1-2, with D perhaps TRBD1 (5 bases). V was trimmed by 3 bases and J by 0 bases, leaving 11 bases between them. CDR1 and CDR2 from the germline V gene are SQVTM and ANQGSEA. This CDR3 has 14 residues.

This clone was seen once. This chain uses TRBV5-4 with TRBJ1-2; TRBD1 aligns across 8 bases. CDR1 SGHNT and CDR2 YYREEE come from the germline V gene (reference sequence). Unmatched junction bases numbered 16, after V lost 4 bases and J lost 2 bases. This CDR3 has 18 residues. The CDR3 DNA reads TGTGCCAGCAGCCCCGTTCCGGGACAGGCTCGGCTAAACTATGGCTACACCTTC. This codes for CASSPVPGQARLNYGYTF. Looking up the rest from reference TRBV5-4 and TRBJ1-2 gives the full variable domain: ETGVTQSPTHLIKTRGQQVTLRCSSQSGHNTVSWYQQALGQGPQFIFQYYREEENGRGNFPPRFSGLQFPNYSSELNVNALELDDSALYLCASSPVPGQARLNYGYTFGSGTRLTVV.

This clone was seen once. Different DNA sequences within this sample yield the same CDR3. This sequence joins TRBV5-1 and TRBJ1-6; 8 bases align to TRBD1. The CDR3 extends over 14 amino acids. Germline V gene lookup returns CDR1 SGHRS and CDR2 YFSETQ. Trimming took 3 bases from V and 6 from J; bases not matched to a gene: 2. The CDR3 sequence: CASSSTGGNSPLHF. The CDR3 DNA is TGCGCCAGCAGCTCAACAGGGGGTAATTCACCCCTCCACTTT.

V is TRBV4-3 and J is TRBJ2-1; 11 bases line up with TRBD1. This CDR3 is 17 amino acids long. The ends lost 0 bases at V and 4 bases at J; junction bases unmatched: 5. CDR1 is LGHNA and CDR2 is YSLEER in the germline V gene. The CDR3 region has the DNA TGCGCCAGCAGCCAAGATCCGAGGGACAGGGGGTACAATGAGCAGTTCTTC. It yields the protein CASSQDPRDRGYNEQFF.

The V gene is TRBV27, the J gene TRBJ2-1; D unclear. The CDR3 covers 12 residues. V was shortened by 3 bases and J by 9 bases, with 9 bases between the two germline ends. Germline values: CDR1 MNHEY, CDR2 SMNVEV (reference sequence). The CDR3 region is CASSFAAGEQFF. DNA for the CDR3: TGTGCCAGCAGTTTTGCGGCAGGTGAGCAGTTCTTC.

V usage is TRBV5-4 and J usage is TRBJ1-2; maybe TRBD1 (5 bases). Trimming left V 2 bases short and J 3 bases short, with 14 bases between. The CDR3 loop spans 15 amino acids. Germline V gene lookup returns CDR1 SGHNT and CDR2 YYREEE (reference sequence). CDR3 protein: CASSLLGVTDYGYTF. The CDR3 nucleotides read TGTGCCAGCAGCTTACTAGGGGTGACGGACTATGGCTACACCTTC.

This clone has a single count. This chain joins TRBV9 and TRBJ2-3, with D tentatively TRBD1 or TRBD2 (5 bases each). The germline gives CDR1 SGDLS, CDR2 YYNGEE. The CDR3 length is 14 residues. With 1 base removed from V and 4 bases from J, the gap between germline ends came to 10 bases. The CDR3 nucleotides are TGTGCCAGCAGCGTATTGGGGGTCCCAGATACGCAGTATTTT. Translated, it gives CASSVLGVPDTQYF.

The CDR3 sequence is CASSPSSKGLWETQYF. CDR3 coding DNA: TGTGCCAGCTCACCTTCTTCGAAGGGCCTTTGGGAGACCCAGTACTTC. The J gene is TRBJ2-5, the V gene TRBV18; no definite D call. The V gene's germline CDR1 is KGHSH and CDR2 LQKENI. Trimming stripped 3 bases from V and 5 bases from J, with 19 bases between. The CDR3 totals 16 residues.

This clone was seen more than once but under ten times. A read error may account for a junction end that differs from germline. The V and J genes are TRBV7-9 and TRBJ1-5; D remains unclear. The CDR3 has 13 residues. The germline CDR1 and CDR2 sequences are SEHNR and FQNEAQ (reference sequence). CDR3 DNA sequence: TGTGCCAGCAGTTTAGGACCCAATCAGCCCCAGCATTTT. Protein: CASSLGPNQPQHF.

This chain connects TRBV7-2 to TRBJ1-4; 9 bases agree with TRBD1. V was clipped by 1 base and J by 5 bases; unmatched bases: 2. CDR3 length: 15 amino acids. Germline V gene lookup returns CDR1 SGHTA and CDR2 FQGNSA. The CDR3 loop reads CASSLVGTGNEKLFF. Here the CDR3 DNA reads TGTGCCAGCAGCTTAGTTGGGACAGGGAATGAAAAACTGTTTTTT.